Listed below are T cell receptor beta chains from one sample, sequenced in a study of blood T cell repertoires in COVID-19. Produced via immunoSEQ multiplex PCR; TCRdb's table is partial and in-frame only. This table holds some 170,000 clones, more than 75% found once. Sequenced: peripheral blood. The receptors come from a man aged 55 to 69 with active or convalescent COVID-19. Each CDR3 is given with its conserved first and last residue. The D gene is left open where the match is weak. Clone size is stated in some rows and not others, as once, few, many or a class when expanded.

NA	TRBD1	TRBV28	TRBJ1-2	CASSLGYDRGYGYTF	TGTGCCAGCAGTTTAGGTTACGACAGGGGCTATGGCTACACCTTC
few	NA	TRBV7-2	TRBJ1-3	CASSSPGTRGNTIYF	TGTGCCAGCAGCTCCCCCGGGACACGAGGAAACACCATATATTTT
few	TRBD1	TRBV7-8	TRBJ2-1	CASSSQQGAYNEQFF	TGTGCCAGCAGCTCGCAACAGGGGGCGTACAATGAGCAGTTCTTC
NA	NA	TRBV3-1/TRBV3-2	TRBJ1-2	CASSPSRGYGYTF	TGTGCCAGCAGCCCCTCACGGGGATATGGCTACACCTTC
NA	NA	TRBV4-1	TRBJ1-4	CASSQGARVNEKLFF	TGCGCCAGCAGCCAAGGTGCCAGGGTGAATGAAAAACTGTTTTTT
NA	TRBD1	TRBV5-4	TRBJ1-4	CASSPGQATNEKLFF	TGTGCCAGCAGCCCAGGACAGGCAACTAATGAAAAACTGTTTTTT
once	NA	TRBV5-4	TRBJ1-3	CASSLGQLSGNTIYF	TGTGCCAGCAGCCTCGGACAGCTCTCTGGAAACACCATATATTTT
NA	NA	TRBV21-1	TRBJ2-7	CASSFAGDTSSYEQYF	TGTGCCAGCAGCTTTGCGGGGGACACGAGCTCCTACGAGCAGTACTTC
NA	TRBD2	TRBV15	TRBJ2-1	CATSGGGANNEQFF	TGTGCCACCAGCGGCGGGGGGGCTAACAATGAGCAGTTCTTC
NA	NA	TRBV4-1	TRBJ2-1	CASSPGRNEQFF	TGCGCCAGCAGCCCGGGTCGCAATGAGCAGTTCTTC
once	TRBD1	TRBV7-9	TRBJ1-1	CASSLDSRGRNTEAFF	TGTGCCAGCAGCTTAGATAGCAGGGGGCGGAACACTGAAGCTTTCTTT
NA	NA	TRBV11-2	TRBJ2-1	CASSLTLAPSSYNEQFF	TGTGCCAGCAGCTTGACCTTAGCGCCTAGCTCCTACAATGAGCAGTTCTTC
NA	NA	TRBV5-4	TRBJ2-7	CASSLGDTQYF	TGTGCCAGCAGCCTCGGGGACACTCAGTACTTC
NA	NA	TRBV3-1/TRBV3-2	TRBJ1-4	CASSTEGLPNEKLFF	TGTGCCAGCAGTACGGAGGGTCTTCCTAATGAAAAACTGTTTTTT
NA	NA	TRBV10-3	TRBJ2-7	CAISETSTTSYEQYF	TGTGCCATCAGTGAGACAAGTACAACCTCCTACGAGCAGTACTTC
NA	TRBD2	TRBV19	TRBJ2-3	CASSILRSAGTSGRAADTQYF	TGTGCCAGTAGTATTCTTCGGTCCGCAGGGACTAGCGGGAGGGCCGCAGATACGCAGTATTTT
NA	NA	TRBV11-3	TRBJ1-1	CASSPLGRRPSGTEAFF	TGTGCCAGCAGCCCATTGGGGAGGCGTCCTTCGGGCACTGAAGCTTTCTTT
NA	TRBD1	TRBV6-1	TRBJ1-1	CASSDFTGDPSNTEAFF	TGTGCCAGCAGTGATTTTACAGGGGATCCTTCCAACACTGAAGCTTTCTTT
NA	NA	TRBV19	TRBJ1-2	CASSILGRVNYGYTF	TGTGCCAGTAGTATTTTAGGCAGGGTTAATTATGGCTACACCTTC
NA	NA	TRBV10-3	TRBJ1-1	CAISDRGANTEAFF	TGTGCCATCAGTGACCGGGGGGCGAACACTGAAGCTTTCTTT
NA	TRBD1	TRBV12-3/TRBV12-4	TRBJ1-1	CASRWDRGRVVF	TGTGCCAGCAGATGGGACAGGGGGCGGGTTGTCTTT
once	NA	TRBV6-5	TRBJ1-5	CASSVRVGNQPQHF	TGTGCCAGCAGCGTAAGAGTGGGCAATCAGCCCCAGCATTTT
NA	NA	TRBV27	TRBJ1-2	CASSAGRGYGYTF	TGTGCCAGCAGTGCCGGCAGGGGCTATGGCTACACCTTC
NA	TRBD2	TRBV7-7	TRBJ2-1	CASSPSSGSYNEQFF	TGTGCCAGCAGCCCGTCTAGCGGGAGCTACAATGAGCAGTTCTTC
NA	NA	TRBV5-1	TRBJ2-5	CASSLEGQVIQETQYF	TGCGCCAGCAGCTTGGAGGGACAAGTGATCCAAGAGACCCAGTACTTC
NA	TRBD1	TRBV6-5	TRBJ1-2	CASSPGQGVNGYTF	TGTGCCAGCAGCCCCGGACAGGGGGTTAATGGCTACACCTTC
NA	NA	TRBV2	TRBJ1-6	CASSEYSGVSPLHF	TGTGCCAGCAGTGAATATTCGGGGGTTTCACCCCTCCACTTT
NA	NA	TRBV5-1	TRBJ2-1	CASSTGTSYNEQFF	TGCGCCAGCAGCACCGGGACTTCATACAATGAGCAGTTCTTC
NA	NA	TRBV5-1	TRBJ2-5	CASSFSQETQYF	TGCGCCAGCAGCTTCTCCCAAGAGACCCAGTACTTC
NA	TRBD1	TRBV9	TRBJ2-3	CASSSPRDRGPTDTQYF	TGTGCCAGCAGCTCCCCTCGGGACAGGGGGCCCACAGATACGCAGTATTTT
NA	NA	TRBV28	TRBJ1-4	CASSLQVPNEKLFF	TGTGCCAGCAGTTTACAGGTCCCGAATGAAAAACTGTTTTTT
NA	TRBD2	TRBV10-3	TRBJ2-5	CAISDSGSQETQYF	TGTGCCATCAGCGATAGCGGGAGCCAAGAGACCCAGTACTTC
NA	NA	TRBV4-1	TRBJ2-1	CASSQGLLARYNEQFF	TGCGCCAGCAGCCAAGGTCTGCTAGCGCGCTACAATGAGCAGTTCTTC
NA	TRBD1	TRBV6-4	TRBJ2-5	CASSDRGLQETQYF	TGTGCCAGCAGTGACAGGGGGCTCCAAGAGACCCAGTACTTC
few	TRBD2	TRBV18	TRBJ2-1	CASSLGLAGGSSYNEQFF	TGTGCCAGCTCACTCGGACTAGCGGGAGGGAGCTCCTACAATGAGCAGTTCTTC
NA	TRBD2	TRBV28	TRBJ2-7	CASSLGVYSAGGPYEQYF	TGTGCCAGCAGTTTAGGGGTGTACTCGGCGGGGGGGCCCTACGAGCAGTACTTC
NA	NA	TRBV2	TRBJ2-5	CASRAYENPQETQYF	TGTGCCAGCAGAGCCTATGAGAACCCACAAGAGACCCAGTACTTC
once	TRBD2	TRBV24-1	TRBJ2-1	CATSDASGTRNEQFF	TGTGCCACCAGTGATGCCTCCGGGACTAGAAATGAGCAGTTCTTC
NA	NA	TRBV6-1	TRBJ1-4	CASSEFGTNEKLFF	TGTGCCAGCAGTGAATTCGGAACTAATGAAAAACTGTTTTTT
NA	TRBD2	TRBV29-1	TRBJ2-7	CSVPRGWGNGGRRGEQYF	TGCAGCGTCCCCCGGGGTTGGGGGAACGGCGGGAGGAGGGGAGAGCAGTACTTC
NA	TRBD2	TRBV9	TRBJ2-3	CASSVSGSTDTQYF	TGTGCCAGCAGCGTTAGCGGGAGCACAGATACGCAGTATTTT
NA	TRBD1	TRBV11-2	TRBJ1-5	CASSARTGGGQPQHF	TGTGCCAGCAGCGCACGGACAGGGGGAGGCCAGCCCCAGCATTTT
once	TRBD1	TRBV3-1/TRBV3-2	TRBJ1-1	CASSQEPGTAMNTEAFF	TGTGCCAGCAGCCAAGAACCCGGGACAGCAATGAACACTGAAGCTTTCTTT
NA	NA	TRBV5-5	TRBJ2-3	CASSFTGEADTQYF	TGTGCCAGCAGCTTCACCGGGGAAGCAGATACGCAGTATTTT
once	NA	TRBV1	TRBJ2-1	CTSSPFTDEQFF	TGCACCAGCAGCCCCTTCACTGATGAGCAGTTCTTC